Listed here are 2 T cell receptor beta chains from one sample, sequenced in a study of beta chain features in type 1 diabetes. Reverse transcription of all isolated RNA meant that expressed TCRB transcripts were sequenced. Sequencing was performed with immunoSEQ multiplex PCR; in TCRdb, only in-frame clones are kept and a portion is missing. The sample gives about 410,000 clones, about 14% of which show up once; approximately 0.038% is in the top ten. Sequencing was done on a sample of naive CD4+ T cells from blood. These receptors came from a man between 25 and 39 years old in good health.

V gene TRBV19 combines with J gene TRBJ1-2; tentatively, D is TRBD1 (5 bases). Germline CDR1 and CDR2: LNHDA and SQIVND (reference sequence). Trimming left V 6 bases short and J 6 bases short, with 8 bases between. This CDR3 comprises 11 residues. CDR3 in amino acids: CASRVGDGYTF. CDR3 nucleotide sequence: TGTGCCAGTAGGGTAGGGGATGGCTACACCTTC.

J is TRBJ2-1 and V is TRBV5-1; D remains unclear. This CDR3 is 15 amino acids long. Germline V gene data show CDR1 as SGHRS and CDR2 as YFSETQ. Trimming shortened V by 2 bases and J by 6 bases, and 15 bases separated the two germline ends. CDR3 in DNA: TGCGCCAGCAGCTTTGACTTCCAGTCTCCCAATGAGCAGTTCTTC. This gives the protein CASSFDFQSPNEQFF.